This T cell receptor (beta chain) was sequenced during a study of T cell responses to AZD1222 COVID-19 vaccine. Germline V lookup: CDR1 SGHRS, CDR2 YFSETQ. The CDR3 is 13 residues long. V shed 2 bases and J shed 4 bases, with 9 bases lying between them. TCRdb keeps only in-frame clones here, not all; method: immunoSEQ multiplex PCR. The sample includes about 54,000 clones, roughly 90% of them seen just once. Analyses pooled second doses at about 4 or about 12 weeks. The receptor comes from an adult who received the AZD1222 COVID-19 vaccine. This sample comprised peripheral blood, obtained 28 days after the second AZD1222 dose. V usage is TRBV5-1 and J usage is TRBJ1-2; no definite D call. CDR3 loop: CASSFTEGYGYTF. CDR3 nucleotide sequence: TGCGCCAGCAGCTTCACAGAGGGCTATGGCTACACCTTC.